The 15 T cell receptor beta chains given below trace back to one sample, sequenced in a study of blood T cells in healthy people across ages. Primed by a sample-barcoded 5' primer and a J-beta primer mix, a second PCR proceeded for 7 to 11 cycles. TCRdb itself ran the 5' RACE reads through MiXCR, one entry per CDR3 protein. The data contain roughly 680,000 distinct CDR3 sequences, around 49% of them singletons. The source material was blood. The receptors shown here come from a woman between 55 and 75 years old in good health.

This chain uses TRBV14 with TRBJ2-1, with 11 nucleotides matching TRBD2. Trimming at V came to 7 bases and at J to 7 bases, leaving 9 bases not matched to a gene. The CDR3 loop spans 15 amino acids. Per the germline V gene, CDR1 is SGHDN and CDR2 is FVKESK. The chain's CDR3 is CASNSLAGVKNEQFF. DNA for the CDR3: TGTGCCAGCAACTCACTAGCGGGAGTAAAAAATGAGCAGTTCTTC.

The CDR3 loop is CASSTEGLLGETQYF. The CDR3 DNA follows: TGTGCCAGCAGTACAGAGGGCCTTCTGGGGGAGACCCAGTACTTC. J is TRBJ2-5 and V is TRBV7-2; D is perhaps TRBD2 (5 bases). CDR3 length: 15 amino acids. CDR1 is SGHTA, CDR2 FQGNSA, per germline. Trimming cost V 6 bases and J 5 bases, with 19 bases left between them.

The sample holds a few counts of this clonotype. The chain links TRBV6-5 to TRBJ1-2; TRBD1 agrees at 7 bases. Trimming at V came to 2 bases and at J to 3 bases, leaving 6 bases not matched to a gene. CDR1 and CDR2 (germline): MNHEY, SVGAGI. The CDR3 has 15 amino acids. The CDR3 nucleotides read TGTGCCAGCAGTTACGGGGGACAGAGAGACTATGGCTACACCTTC. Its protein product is CASSYGGQRDYGYTF.

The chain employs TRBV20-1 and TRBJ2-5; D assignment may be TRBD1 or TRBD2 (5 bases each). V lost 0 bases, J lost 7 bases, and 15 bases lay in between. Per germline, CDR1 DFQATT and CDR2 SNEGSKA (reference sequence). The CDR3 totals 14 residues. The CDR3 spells CSAREREQRGTQYF. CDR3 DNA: TGCAGTGCTAGAGAAAGGGAACAGAGGGGGACCCAGTACTTC.

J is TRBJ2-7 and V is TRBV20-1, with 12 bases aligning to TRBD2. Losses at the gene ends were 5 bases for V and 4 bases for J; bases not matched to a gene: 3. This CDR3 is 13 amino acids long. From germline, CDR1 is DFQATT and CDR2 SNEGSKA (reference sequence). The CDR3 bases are TGCAGTGCTCTAGCGGGAGGGCCTTACGAGCAGTACTTC. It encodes CSALAGGPYEQYF.

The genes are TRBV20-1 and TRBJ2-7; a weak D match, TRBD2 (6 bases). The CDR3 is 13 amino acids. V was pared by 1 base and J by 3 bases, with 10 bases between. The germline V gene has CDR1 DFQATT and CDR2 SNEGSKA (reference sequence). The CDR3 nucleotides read TGCAGTGCTAGAGTGGGGGGATACTACGAGCAGTACTTC. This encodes CSARVGGYYEQYF.

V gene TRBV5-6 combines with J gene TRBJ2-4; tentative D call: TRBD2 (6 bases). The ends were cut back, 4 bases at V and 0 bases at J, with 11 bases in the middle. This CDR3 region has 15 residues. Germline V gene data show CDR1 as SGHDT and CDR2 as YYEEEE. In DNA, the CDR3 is TGTGCCAGCAGCCGGAGGGAGCTAGCCAAAAACATTCAGTACTTC. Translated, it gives CASSRRELAKNIQYF.

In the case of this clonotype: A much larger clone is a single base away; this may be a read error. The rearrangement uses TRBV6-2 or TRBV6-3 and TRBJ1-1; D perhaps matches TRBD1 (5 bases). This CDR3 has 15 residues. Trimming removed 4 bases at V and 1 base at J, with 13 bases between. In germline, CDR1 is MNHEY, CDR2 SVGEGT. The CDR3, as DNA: TGTGCCAGCAGTTCGCGGGGGGGAGGGAACACTGAAGCTTTCTTT. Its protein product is CASSSRGGGNTEAFF.

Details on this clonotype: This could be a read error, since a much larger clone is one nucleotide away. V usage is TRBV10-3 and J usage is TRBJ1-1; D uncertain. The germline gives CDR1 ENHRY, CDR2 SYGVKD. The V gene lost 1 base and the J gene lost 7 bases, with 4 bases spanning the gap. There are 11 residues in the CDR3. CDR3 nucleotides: TGTGCCATCAGTGAGTGGGGTGAAGCTTTCTTT. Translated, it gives CAISEWGEAFF.

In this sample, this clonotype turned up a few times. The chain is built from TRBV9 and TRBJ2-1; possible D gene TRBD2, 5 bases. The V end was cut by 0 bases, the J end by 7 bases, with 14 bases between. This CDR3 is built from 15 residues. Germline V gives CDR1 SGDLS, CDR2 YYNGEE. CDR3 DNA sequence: TGTGCCAGCAGCGTAGAGGTGGGAGTTTCGAATGAGCAGTTCTTC. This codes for CASSVEVGVSNEQFF.

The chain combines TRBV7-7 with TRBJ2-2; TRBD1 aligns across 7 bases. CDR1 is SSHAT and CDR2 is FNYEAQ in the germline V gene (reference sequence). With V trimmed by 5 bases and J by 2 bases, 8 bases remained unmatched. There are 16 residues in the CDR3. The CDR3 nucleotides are TGTGCCAGCAGCCCGTGGACAGGTGGTAACACCGGGGAGCTGTTTTTT. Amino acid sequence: CASSPWTGGNTGELFF. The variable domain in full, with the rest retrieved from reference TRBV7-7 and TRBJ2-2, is GAGVSQSPRYKVTKRGQDVTLRCDPISSHATLYWYQQALGQGPEFLTYFNYEAQPDKSGLPSDRFSAERPEGSISTLTIQRTEQRDSAMYRCASSPWTGGNTGELFFGEGSRLTVL.

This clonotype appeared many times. This chain's CDR3 is CASRILAGENLYNEQYF. The CDR3 DNA reads as TGTGCCAGCAGGATACTAGCGGGAGAGAATTTATACAATGAGCAGTACTTC. The rearrangement joins TRBV4-2 to TRBJ2-1, with 11 bases that match TRBD2. The DNA end is a closer match to TRBJ2-7, so the J assignment may be wrong. The CDR3 spans 17 residues. Looked up from germline, CDR1 is LGHNA and CDR2 is YNFKEQ.

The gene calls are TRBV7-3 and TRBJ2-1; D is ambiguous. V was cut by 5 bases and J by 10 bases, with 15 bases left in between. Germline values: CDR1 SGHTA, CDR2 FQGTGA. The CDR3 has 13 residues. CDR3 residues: CASSVELAKEQFF. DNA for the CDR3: TGTGCCAGCAGCGTGGAGCTGGCTAAGGAGCAGTTCTTC.

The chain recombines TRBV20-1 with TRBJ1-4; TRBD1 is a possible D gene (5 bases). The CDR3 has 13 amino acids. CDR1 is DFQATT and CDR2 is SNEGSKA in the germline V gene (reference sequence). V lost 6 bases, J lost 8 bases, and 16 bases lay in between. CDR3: CSARGGWEEKLFF. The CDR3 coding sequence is TGCAGTGCCCGCGGGGGATGGGAAGAAAAACTGTTTTTT.

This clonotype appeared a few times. CDR3 nucleotides: TGCAGCGTTGAAGGGACTAGCGGGATCCGCAATGAGCAGTTCTTC. Protein: CSVEGTSGIRNEQFF. The chain recombines TRBV29-1 with TRBJ2-1; 12 bases line up with TRBD2. V lost 1 base to trimming and J lost 6 bases; unmatched junction nucleotides: 4. Germline V gene data show CDR1 as SQVTM and CDR2 as ANQGSEA. The CDR3 length is 15 residues.